This is a list of T cell receptor beta chains from one sample in a study of shared clonotypes between healthy human individuals. Only in-frame clones appear in the TCRdb table, and some are missing; sequencing was by immunoSEQ multiplex PCR. The sample has 2 million or so clones, over 85% seen once; the top ten hold roughly 1%. The sample consisted of naive CD8+ T cells sorted from blood. The origin of the receptors is a man aged 18 to 30 in good health. Each CDR3 is given with its conserved first and last residue. Fields, in order: clone size, V gene, D gene, J gene, CDR3 protein, CDR3 DNA. The D gene is left open where the match is weak. Clone size, where shown, is once, few, many, or a class for clones that have expanded.

abundance: .
v_gene: TRBV6-5
d_gene: TRBD2
j_gene: TRBJ2-7
CDR3aa: CASSSGRTYEQYF
CDR3nt: TGTGCCAGCAGTTCCGGGAGGACCTACGAGCAGTACTTC

abundance: .
v_gene: TRBV11-2
d_gene: TRBD2
j_gene: TRBJ2-1
CDR3aa: CASSPSGGALEEQFF
CDR3nt: TGTGCCAGCAGCCCTAGCGGGGGGGCTCTCGAAGAGCAGTTCTTC

abundance: .
v_gene: TRBV11-2
d_gene: .
j_gene: TRBJ2-7
CDR3aa: CASSLVGSSYEQYF
CDR3nt: TGTGCCAGCAGCTTAGTTGGTAGCTCCTACGAGCAGTACTTC

abundance: .
v_gene: TRBV19
d_gene: TRBD1
j_gene: TRBJ2-7
CDR3aa: CASSMSAGQEMGAF
CDR3nt: TGTGCCAGTAGTATGTCCGCGGGACAGGAGATGGGGGCCTTC

abundance: .
v_gene: TRBV6-5
d_gene: TRBD1
j_gene: TRBJ2-1
CDR3aa: CASSLPGTGVYNEQFF
CDR3nt: TGTGCCAGCAGTTTACCCGGGACAGGAGTCTACAATGAGCAGTTCTTC

abundance: .
v_gene: TRBV6-6
d_gene: .
j_gene: TRBJ2-1
CDR3aa: CASNGGGPNEQFF
CDR3nt: TGTGCCAGCAATGGGGGGGGGCCAAATGAGCAGTTCTTC

abundance: .
v_gene: TRBV11-3
d_gene: TRBD2
j_gene: TRBJ2-1
CDR3aa: CASSLASGGVGEQFF
CDR3nt: TGTGCCAGCAGCTTAGCTAGCGGGGGGGTCGGTGAGCAGTTCTTC

abundance: .
v_gene: TRBV5-5
d_gene: TRBD1
j_gene: TRBJ2-5
CDR3aa: CASSLGRGKETQYF
CDR3nt: TGTGCCAGCAGCTTGGGCAGGGGGAAAGAGACCCAGTACTTC

abundance: once
v_gene: TRBV10-3
d_gene: .
j_gene: TRBJ2-1
CDR3aa: CAISAGRRPIGSGEQFF
CDR3nt: TGTGCCATCAGTGCAGGGAGGAGACCAATTGGATCCGGTGAGCAGTTCTTC

abundance: .
v_gene: TRBV7-9
d_gene: TRBD2
j_gene: TRBJ2-1
CDR3aa: CASSPTGTSVQDEQFF
CDR3nt: TGTGCCAGCAGCCCAACCGGGACTAGCGTGCAAGATGAGCAGTTCTTC

abundance: .
v_gene: TRBV12-5
d_gene: TRBD1
j_gene: TRBJ2-4
CDR3aa: CASGPGQGRNIQYF
CDR3nt: TGTGCTAGTGGTCCGGGACAGGGCAGAAACATTCAGTACTTC

abundance: .
v_gene: TRBV5-6
d_gene: .
j_gene: TRBJ1-6
CDR3aa: CASSLEGDNSPLHF
CDR3nt: TGTGCCAGCAGCTTGGAAGGGGATAATTCACCCCTCCACTTT

abundance: .
v_gene: TRBV7-3
d_gene: .
j_gene: TRBJ2-5
CDR3aa: CASSLLGGETQYF
CDR3nt: TGTGCCAGCAGCTTACTAGGGGGAGAGACCCAGTACTTC

abundance: .
v_gene: TRBV6-6
d_gene: .
j_gene: TRBJ2-2
CDR3aa: CASRVSGVRTGELFF
CDR3nt: TGTGCCAGCAGGGTATCAGGGGTTAGGACCGGGGAGCTGTTTTTT

abundance: .
v_gene: TRBV5-8
d_gene: TRBD1
j_gene: TRBJ1-4
CDR3aa: CASRERTGASATNEKLFF
CDR3nt: TGTGCCAGTCGCGAGAGGACAGGGGCATCTGCAACTAATGAAAAACTGTTTTTT

abundance: .
v_gene: TRBV6-1
d_gene: .
j_gene: TRBJ1-2
CDR3aa: CASTPYIGYGYTF
CDR3nt: TGTGCCAGCACCCCGTACATCGGGTATGGCTACACCTTC

abundance: .
v_gene: TRBV7-9
d_gene: .
j_gene: TRBJ1-1
CDR3aa: CASIKNTEAFF
CDR3nt: TGTGCCAGCATCAAGAACACTGAAGCTTTCTTT

abundance: few
v_gene: TRBV5-1
d_gene: .
j_gene: TRBJ2-7
CDR3aa: CASNEGGPSTYEQYF
CDR3nt: TGCGCCAGCAATGAGGGTGGGCCTTCAACCTACGAGCAGTACTTC

abundance: .
v_gene: TRBV2
d_gene: TRBD1
j_gene: TRBJ2-5
CDR3aa: CASGPLQGNQETQYF
CDR3nt: TGTGCCAGCGGACCTCTACAGGGGAACCAAGAGACCCAGTACTTC

abundance: .
v_gene: TRBV30
d_gene: TRBD1
j_gene: TRBJ1-5
CDR3aa: CAWSDKTGTVNQPQHF
CDR3nt: TGTGCCTGGAGTGATAAGACAGGGACGGTCAATCAGCCCCAGCATTTT

abundance: .
v_gene: TRBV7-9
d_gene: .
j_gene: TRBJ2-7
CDR3aa: CASSLSESHEQYF
CDR3nt: TGTGCCAGCAGCTTGTCTGAAAGCCACGAGCAGTACTTC

abundance: .
v_gene: TRBV4-1
d_gene: TRBD2
j_gene: TRBJ2-2
CDR3aa: CASSASTSGRHTGELFF
CDR3nt: TGCGCCAGCAGCGCCAGTACTAGCGGGAGACACACCGGGGAGCTGTTTTTT

abundance: .
v_gene: TRBV10-3
d_gene: TRBD2
j_gene: TRBJ2-1
CDR3aa: CAISEYVGAGPNNEQFF
CDR3nt: TGTGCCATCAGTGAGTACGTGGGAGCGGGACCGAACAATGAGCAGTTCTTC

abundance: .
v_gene: TRBV6-1
d_gene: TRBD2
j_gene: TRBJ2-4
CDR3aa: CASSETSGSNIQYF
CDR3nt: TGTGCCAGCAGTGAGACTAGCGGGAGCAACATTCAGTACTTC

abundance: .
v_gene: TRBV2
d_gene: .
j_gene: TRBJ2-7
CDR3aa: CASRYEQYF
CDR3nt: TGTGCCAGCAGATACGAGCAGTACTTC

abundance: .
v_gene: TRBV30
d_gene: .
j_gene: TRBJ1-1
CDR3aa: CAWSGYGTPNTEAFF
CDR3nt: TGTGCCTGGAGTGGATACGGGACACCGAACACTGAAGCTTTCTTT

abundance: .
v_gene: TRBV1
d_gene: .
j_gene: TRBJ2-7
CDR3aa: CTSSPFVRENYFWSYEQYF
CDR3nt: TGCACCAGCAGCCCGTTTGTACGGGAGAATTATTTTTGGTCCTACGAGCAGTACTTC

abundance: .
v_gene: TRBV5-3
d_gene: .
j_gene: TRBJ2-4
CDR3aa: CARLTPGGTKNIQYF
CDR3nt: TGTGCCAGGCTGACCCCTGGGGGAACCAAAAACATTCAGTACTTC

abundance: .
v_gene: TRBV7-9
d_gene: .
j_gene: TRBJ2-7
CDR3aa: CASSPDQADYEQYF
CDR3nt: TGTGCCAGCAGCCCGGACCAAGCCGACTACGAGCAGTACTTC

abundance: .
v_gene: TRBV6-1
d_gene: TRBD2
j_gene: TRBJ2-3
CDR3aa: CASSERGLAGGPSTDTQYF
CDR3nt: TGTGCCAGCAGTGAACGAGGACTAGCGGGGGGACCTAGCACAGATACGCAGTATTTT

abundance: once
v_gene: TRBV7-3
d_gene: .
j_gene: TRBJ2-7
CDR3aa: CASSPGGGYEQYF
CDR3nt: TGTGCCAGCAGCCCAGGGGGGGGCTACGAGCAGTACTTC

abundance: .
v_gene: TRBV5-6
d_gene: .
j_gene: TRBJ2-1
CDR3aa: CASSLVGGPGEQFF
CDR3nt: TGTGCCAGCAGCTTGGTTGGAGGGCCAGGGGAGCAGTTCTTC

abundance: .
v_gene: TRBV7-8
d_gene: TRBD2
j_gene: TRBJ2-3
CDR3aa: CASRGTSGSTDTQYF
CDR3nt: TGTGCCAGCAGAGGGACTAGCGGGAGCACAGATACGCAGTATTTT

abundance: .
v_gene: TRBV27
d_gene: .
j_gene: TRBJ1-5
CDR3aa: CASSRKAAAGDQPQHF
CDR3nt: TGTGCCAGCAGCCGTAAGGCGGCGGCAGGGGATCAGCCCCAGCATTTT

abundance: .
v_gene: TRBV7-6
d_gene: .
j_gene: TRBJ2-1
CDR3aa: CASSLRRYNEQFF
CDR3nt: TGTGCCAGCAGTCTTAGACGGTACAATGAGCAGTTCTTC

abundance: .
v_gene: TRBV6-5
d_gene: .
j_gene: TRBJ2-3
CDR3aa: CASSYSTGSTDTQYF
CDR3nt: TGTGCCAGCAGTTACTCGACAGGAAGCACAGATACGCAGTATTTT

abundance: .
v_gene: TRBV13
d_gene: .
j_gene: TRBJ2-5
CDR3aa: CASSHLQDQETQYF
CDR3nt: TGTGCCAGCAGCCACTTACAGGACCAAGAGACCCAGTACTTC

abundance: .
v_gene: TRBV20-1
d_gene: TRBD2
j_gene: TRBJ2-7
CDR3aa: CSASGGSEQYF
CDR3nt: TGCAGTGCTAGCGGGGGGAGCGAGCAGTACTTC

abundance: .
v_gene: TRBV7-9
d_gene: TRBD1
j_gene: TRBJ2-1
CDR3aa: CASSHGTGGFNEQFF
CDR3nt: TGTGCCAGCAGCCATGGGACAGGGGGATTTAATGAGCAGTTCTTC

abundance: .
v_gene: TRBV4-3
d_gene: .
j_gene: TRBJ2-5
CDR3aa: CASSQDAELAETQYF
CDR3nt: TGCGCCAGCAGCCAAGATGCGGAGCTAGCCGAGACCCAGTACTTC

abundance: .
v_gene: TRBV7-9
d_gene: .
j_gene: TRBJ2-1
CDR3aa: CASSLIEQFF
CDR3nt: TGTGCCAGCAGCTTAATCGAGCAGTTCTTC

abundance: .
v_gene: TRBV7-2
d_gene: TRBD2
j_gene: TRBJ2-3
CDR3aa: CASSLPLAGDYTDTQYF
CDR3nt: TGTGCCAGCAGCTTACCGCTAGCGGGCGATTACACAGATACGCAGTATTTT

abundance: .
v_gene: TRBV7-8
d_gene: .
j_gene: TRBJ1-6
CDR3aa: CASSSGFSYNSPLHF
CDR3nt: TGTGCCAGCAGCTCAGGGTTCTCCTATAATTCACCCCTCCACTTT

abundance: few
v_gene: TRBV13
d_gene: TRBD2
j_gene: TRBJ2-2
CDR3aa: CASSVPSSGSNTGELFF
CDR3nt: TGTGCCAGCAGCGTACCGTCTAGCGGGTCAAACACCGGGGAGCTGTTTTTT

abundance: .
v_gene: TRBV4-1
d_gene: .
j_gene: TRBJ2-1
CDR3aa: CASSQGPPPSSYNEQFF
CDR3nt: TGCGCCAGCAGCCAAGGACCACCTCCAAGCTCCTACAATGAGCAGTTCTTC

abundance: .
v_gene: TRBV28
d_gene: .
j_gene: TRBJ2-6
CDR3aa: CASSFSRLGGAGANVLTF
CDR3nt: TGTGCCAGCAGTTTTAGCCGTCTCGGGGGCGCTGGGGCCAACGTCCTGACTTTC

abundance: .
v_gene: TRBV7-8
d_gene: .
j_gene: TRBJ2-2
CDR3aa: CASTEKGGKTGELFF
CDR3nt: TGTGCCAGCACCGAGAAGGGGGGAAAGACCGGGGAGCTGTTTTTT

abundance: .
v_gene: TRBV4-3
d_gene: .
j_gene: TRBJ2-1
CDR3aa: CASSQDLGLSSYNEQFF
CDR3nt: TGCGCCAGCAGCCAAGATCTCGGCCTGAGCTCCTACAATGAGCAGTTCTTC

abundance: .
v_gene: TRBV5-1
d_gene: .
j_gene: TRBJ1-2
CDR3aa: CASSLEWQGDGYTF
CDR3nt: TGCGCCAGCAGCTTGGAGTGGCAGGGTGATGGCTACACCTTC